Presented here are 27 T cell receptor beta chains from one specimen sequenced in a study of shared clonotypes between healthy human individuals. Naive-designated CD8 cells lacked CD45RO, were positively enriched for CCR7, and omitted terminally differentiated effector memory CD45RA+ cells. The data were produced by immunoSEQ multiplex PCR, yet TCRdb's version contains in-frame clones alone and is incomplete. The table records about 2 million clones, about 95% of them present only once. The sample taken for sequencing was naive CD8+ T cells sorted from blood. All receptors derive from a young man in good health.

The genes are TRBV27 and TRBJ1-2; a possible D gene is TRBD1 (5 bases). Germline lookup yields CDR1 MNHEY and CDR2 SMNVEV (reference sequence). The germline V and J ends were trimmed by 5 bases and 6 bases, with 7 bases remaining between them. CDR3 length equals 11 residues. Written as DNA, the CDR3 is TGTGCCAGCAGTCAGGGCGATGGCTACACCTTC. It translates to CASSQGDGYTF.

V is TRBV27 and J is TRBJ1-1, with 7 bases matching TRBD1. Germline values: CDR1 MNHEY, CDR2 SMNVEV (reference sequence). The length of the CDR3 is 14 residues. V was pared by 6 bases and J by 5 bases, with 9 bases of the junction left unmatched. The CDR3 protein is CASRVQGFGTEAFF. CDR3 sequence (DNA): TGTGCCAGCAGGGTACAGGGGTTTGGAACTGAAGCTTTCTTT.

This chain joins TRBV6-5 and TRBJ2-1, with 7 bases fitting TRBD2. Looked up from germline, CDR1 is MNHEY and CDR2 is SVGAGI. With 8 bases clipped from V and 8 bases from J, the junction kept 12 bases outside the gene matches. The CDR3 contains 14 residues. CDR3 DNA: TGTGCCAGCCAGAGGGAGGGCCGGTGGGATGAGCAGTTCTTC. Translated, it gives CASQREGRWDEQFF.

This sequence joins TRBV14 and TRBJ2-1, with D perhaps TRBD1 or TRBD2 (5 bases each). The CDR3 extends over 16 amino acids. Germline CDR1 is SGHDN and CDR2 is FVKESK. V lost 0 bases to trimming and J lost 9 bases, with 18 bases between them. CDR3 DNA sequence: TGTGCCAGCAGCCAAGATGAGGGTGGCAGGGTCCGTGAGCAGTTCTTC. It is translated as CASSQDEGGRVREQFF.

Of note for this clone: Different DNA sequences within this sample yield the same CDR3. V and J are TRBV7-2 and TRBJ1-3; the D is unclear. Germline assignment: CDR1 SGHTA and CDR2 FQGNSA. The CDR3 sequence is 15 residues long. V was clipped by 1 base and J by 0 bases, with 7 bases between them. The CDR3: CASSLDGSSGNTIYF. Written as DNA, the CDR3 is TGTGCCAGCAGCTTAGATGGGAGCTCTGGAAACACCATATATTTT.

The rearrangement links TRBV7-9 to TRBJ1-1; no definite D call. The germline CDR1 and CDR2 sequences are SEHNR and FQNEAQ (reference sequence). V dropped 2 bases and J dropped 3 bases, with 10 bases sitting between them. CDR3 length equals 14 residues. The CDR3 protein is CASSLSYGYTEAFF. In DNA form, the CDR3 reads TGTGCCAGCAGCTTATCATATGGGTACACTGAAGCTTTCTTT.

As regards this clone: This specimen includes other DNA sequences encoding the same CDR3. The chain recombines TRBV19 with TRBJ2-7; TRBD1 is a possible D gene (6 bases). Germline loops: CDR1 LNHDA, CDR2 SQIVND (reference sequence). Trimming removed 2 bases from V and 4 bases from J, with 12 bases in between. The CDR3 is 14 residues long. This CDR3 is CASSISGEGYEQYF. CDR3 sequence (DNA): TGTGCCAGTAGTATATCAGGGGAAGGTTACGAGCAGTACTTC. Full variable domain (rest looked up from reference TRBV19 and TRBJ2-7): DGGITQSPKYLFRKEGQNVTLSCEQNLNHDAMYWYRQDPGQGLRLIYYSQIVNDFQKGDIAEGYSVSREKKESFPLTVTSAQKNPTAFYLCASSISGEGYEQYFGPGTRLTVT.

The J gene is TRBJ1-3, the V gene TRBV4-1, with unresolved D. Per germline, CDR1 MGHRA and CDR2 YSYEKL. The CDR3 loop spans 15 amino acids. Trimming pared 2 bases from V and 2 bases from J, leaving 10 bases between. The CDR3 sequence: CASSQHTVTGNTIYF. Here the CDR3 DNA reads TGCGCCAGCAGCCAACATACGGTAACTGGAAACACCATATATTTT.

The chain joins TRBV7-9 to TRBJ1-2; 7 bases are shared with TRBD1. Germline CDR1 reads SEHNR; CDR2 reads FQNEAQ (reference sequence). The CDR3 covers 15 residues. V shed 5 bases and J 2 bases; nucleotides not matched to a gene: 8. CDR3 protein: CASSTQGDLNYGYTF. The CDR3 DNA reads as TGTGCCAGCAGCACCCAGGGGGACTTAAACTATGGCTACACCTTC.

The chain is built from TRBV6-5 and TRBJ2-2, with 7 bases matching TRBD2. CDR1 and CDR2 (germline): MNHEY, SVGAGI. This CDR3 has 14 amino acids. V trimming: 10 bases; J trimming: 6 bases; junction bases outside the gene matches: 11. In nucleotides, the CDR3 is TGTGCCACCACCTCCTCAGGGAGGGCCGGGGAGCTGTTTTTT. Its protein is CATTSSGRAGELFF.

This CDR3 is CAWSVLDLQDSQFF. In DNA form, the CDR3 reads TGTGCCTGGAGTGTTTTGGATCTGCAGGATTCGCAGTTCTTC. The genes are TRBV30 and TRBJ2-1; D is unclear. The germline V gene encodes CDR1 GTSNPN and CDR2 SVGIG (reference sequence). The CDR3 is 14 amino acids. V lost 0 bases, J lost 12 bases, and 18 bases lay in between.

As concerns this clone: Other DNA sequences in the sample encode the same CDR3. For the CDR3, the DNA is TGTGCCTGGAGTGTTGGACAGTCGAACACTGAAGCTTTCTTT. Protein product: CAWSVGQSNTEAFF. The chain carries TRBV30 and TRBJ1-1; the D gene is possibly TRBD1 (6 bases). The germline V gene encodes CDR1 GTSNPN and CDR2 SVGIG (reference sequence). The CDR3 is 14 residues long. V lost 0 bases to trimming and J lost 1 base, with 9 bases between them.

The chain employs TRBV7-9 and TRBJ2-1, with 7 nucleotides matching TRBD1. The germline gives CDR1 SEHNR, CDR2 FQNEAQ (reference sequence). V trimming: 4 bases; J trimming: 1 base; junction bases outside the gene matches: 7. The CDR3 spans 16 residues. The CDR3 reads CASSSEGAGSYNEQFF. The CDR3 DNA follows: TGTGCCAGCAGCTCCGAGGGGGCAGGGTCCTACAATGAGCAGTTCTTC. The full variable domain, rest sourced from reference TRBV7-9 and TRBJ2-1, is DTGVSQNPRHKITKRGQNVTFRCDPISEHNRLYWYRQTLGQGPEFLTYFQNEAQLEKSRLLSDRFSAERPKGSFSTLEIQRTEQGDSAMYLCASSSEGAGSYNEQFFGPGTRLTVL.

CDR3 DNA sequence: TGTGCCAGCAGCCCGGGGGGTCCTAAGTACTTC. The encoded protein is CASSPGGPKYF. V is TRBV6-5 and J is TRBJ2-7, with 7 bases identical to TRBD2. The germline gives CDR1 MNHEY, CDR2 SVGAGI. This CDR3 has 11 residues. The V segment lost 6 bases and the J segment 11 bases; nucleotides outside the gene matches: 7.

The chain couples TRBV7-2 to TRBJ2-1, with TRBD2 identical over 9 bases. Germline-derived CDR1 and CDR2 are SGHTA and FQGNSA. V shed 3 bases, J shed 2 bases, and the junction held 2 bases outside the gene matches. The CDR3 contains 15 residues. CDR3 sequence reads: CASSFLAGAYNEQFF. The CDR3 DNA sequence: TGTGCCAGCAGCTTCTTAGCGGGAGCCTACAATGAGCAGTTCTTC. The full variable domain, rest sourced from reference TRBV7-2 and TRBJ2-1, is GAGVSQSPSNKVTEKGKDVELRCDPISGHTALYWYRQSLGQGLEFLIYFQGNSAPDKSGLPSDRFSAERTGGSVSTLTIQRTQQEDSAVYLCASSFLAGAYNEQFFGPGTRLTVL.

The CDR3 spells CASSYSREGNTEAFF. The CDR3 DNA follows: TGTGCCAGCAGTTACTCGAGGGAGGGGAACACTGAAGCTTTCTTT. The chain has TRBV6-5 and TRBJ1-1; D gene uncertain. The germline V gene encodes CDR1 MNHEY and CDR2 SVGAGI. CDR3 length: 15 residues. V was pared by 0 bases and J by 1 base, with 9 bases between.

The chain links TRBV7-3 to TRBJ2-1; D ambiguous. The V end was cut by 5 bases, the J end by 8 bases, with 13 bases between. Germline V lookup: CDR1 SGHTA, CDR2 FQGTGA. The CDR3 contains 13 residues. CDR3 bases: TGTGCCAGCAGCCCTCCAAACTGGGATGAGCAGTTCTTC. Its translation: CASSPPNWDEQFF.

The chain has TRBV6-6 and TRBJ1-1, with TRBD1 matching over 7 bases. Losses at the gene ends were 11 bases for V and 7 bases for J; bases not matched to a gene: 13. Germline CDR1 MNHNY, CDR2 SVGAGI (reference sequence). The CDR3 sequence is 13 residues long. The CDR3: CAGNDRELGEAFF. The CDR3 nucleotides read TGTGCCGGAAATGACAGGGAGTTGGGTGAAGCTTTCTTT.

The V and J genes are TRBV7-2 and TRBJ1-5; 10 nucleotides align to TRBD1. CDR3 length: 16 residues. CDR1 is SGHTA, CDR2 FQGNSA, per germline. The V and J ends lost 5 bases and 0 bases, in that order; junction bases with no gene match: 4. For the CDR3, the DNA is TGTGCCAGCAGCAAAGGGGACAGGGGTAGCAATCAGCCCCAGCATTTT. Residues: CASSKGDRGSNQPQHF.

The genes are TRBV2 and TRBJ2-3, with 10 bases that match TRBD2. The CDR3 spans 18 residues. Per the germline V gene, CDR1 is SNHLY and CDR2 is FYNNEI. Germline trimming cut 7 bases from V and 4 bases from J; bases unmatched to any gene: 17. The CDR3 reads CASISILASGSRADTQYF. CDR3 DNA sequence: TGTGCCAGCATCTCGATACTGGCTAGCGGGAGCAGAGCAGATACGCAGTATTTT.

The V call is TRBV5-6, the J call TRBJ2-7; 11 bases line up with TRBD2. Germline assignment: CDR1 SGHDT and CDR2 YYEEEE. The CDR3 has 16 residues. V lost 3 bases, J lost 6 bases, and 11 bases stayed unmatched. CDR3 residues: CASSSWRLAGGGEQYF. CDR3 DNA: TGTGCCAGCAGCTCCTGGCGGCTAGCGGGGGGAGGCGAGCAGTACTTC.

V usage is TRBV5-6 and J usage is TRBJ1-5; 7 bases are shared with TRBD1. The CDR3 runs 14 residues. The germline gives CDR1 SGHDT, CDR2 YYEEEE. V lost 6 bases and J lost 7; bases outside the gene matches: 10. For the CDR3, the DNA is TGTGCCAGCAAAATCCAGGGGGGCGGCCAGCCCCAGCATTTT. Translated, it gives CASKIQGGGQPQHF.

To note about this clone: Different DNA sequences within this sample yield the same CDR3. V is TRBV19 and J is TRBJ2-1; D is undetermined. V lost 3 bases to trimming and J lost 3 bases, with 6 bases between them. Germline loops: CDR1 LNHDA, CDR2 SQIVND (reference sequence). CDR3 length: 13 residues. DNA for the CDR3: TGTGCCAGTAGTATCGGCAGCTACAATGAGCAGTTCTTC. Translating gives CASSIGSYNEQFF.

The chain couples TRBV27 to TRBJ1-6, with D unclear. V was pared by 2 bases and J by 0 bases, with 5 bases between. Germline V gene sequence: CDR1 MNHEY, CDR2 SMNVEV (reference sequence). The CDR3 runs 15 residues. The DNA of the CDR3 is TGTGCCAGCAGTTTAATGAACTCCTATAATTCACCCCTCCACTTT. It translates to CASSLMNSYNSPLHF.

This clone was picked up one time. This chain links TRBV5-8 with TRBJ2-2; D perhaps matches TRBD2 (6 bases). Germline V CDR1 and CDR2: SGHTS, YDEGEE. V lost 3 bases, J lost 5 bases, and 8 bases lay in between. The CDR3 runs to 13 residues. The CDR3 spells CASSWGETGELFF. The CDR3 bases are TGTGCCAGCAGCTGGGGGGAGACCGGGGAGCTGTTTTTT.

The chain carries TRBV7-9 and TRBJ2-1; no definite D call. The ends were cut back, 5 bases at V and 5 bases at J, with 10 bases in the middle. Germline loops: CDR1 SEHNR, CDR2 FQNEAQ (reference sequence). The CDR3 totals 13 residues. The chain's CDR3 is CASSATSHNEQFF. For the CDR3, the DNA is TGTGCCAGCAGCGCTACTTCCCACAATGAGCAGTTCTTC.

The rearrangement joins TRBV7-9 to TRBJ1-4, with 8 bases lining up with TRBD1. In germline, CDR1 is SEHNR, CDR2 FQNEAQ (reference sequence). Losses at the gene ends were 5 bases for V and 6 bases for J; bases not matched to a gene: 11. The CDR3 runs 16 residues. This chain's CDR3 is CASSLPIGQGDEKLFF. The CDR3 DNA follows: TGTGCCAGCAGCCTACCCATAGGACAGGGCGATGAAAAACTGTTTTTT.